This TCR beta chain was documented in a study of shared clonotypes between healthy human individuals. Study results and caveats: A handful of donors shared approximately 5% of their naive CD4 clonotypes. Sharing of clonotypes among donors was expected to vary with sequencing depth.

Regarding this clone: Its antigen is not known.

Only Caucasian adults living in Nashville, Tennessee made up the donor group. There are 16 residues in the CDR3. Germline values: CDR1 MDHEN, CDR2 SYDVKM. Genomic DNA of every subset was divided equally among multiple immunoSEQ plates. Method: immunoSEQ multiplex PCR; TCRdb's copy keeps in-frame clones and lacks some. Of more than 400,000 clones in the sample, about 96% are singletons; the top ten hold 0.055% to 0.075%. The TCR was taken from a woman in her 30s in good health. V gene TRBV28 combines with J gene TRBJ2-5; 12 bases map to TRBD1. The J call could be wrong; TRBJ2-7 is a better fit for the DNA end. The sequenced sample consisted of naive CD4+ T cells sorted from blood. Stated subset: CD45RA+ positively selected. Written as DNA, the CDR3 is TGTGCCAGCAGAACCTCCGGGACAGGGGGCGGCTACGAGCAGTACTTC. The encoded protein is CASRTSGTGGGYEQYF.